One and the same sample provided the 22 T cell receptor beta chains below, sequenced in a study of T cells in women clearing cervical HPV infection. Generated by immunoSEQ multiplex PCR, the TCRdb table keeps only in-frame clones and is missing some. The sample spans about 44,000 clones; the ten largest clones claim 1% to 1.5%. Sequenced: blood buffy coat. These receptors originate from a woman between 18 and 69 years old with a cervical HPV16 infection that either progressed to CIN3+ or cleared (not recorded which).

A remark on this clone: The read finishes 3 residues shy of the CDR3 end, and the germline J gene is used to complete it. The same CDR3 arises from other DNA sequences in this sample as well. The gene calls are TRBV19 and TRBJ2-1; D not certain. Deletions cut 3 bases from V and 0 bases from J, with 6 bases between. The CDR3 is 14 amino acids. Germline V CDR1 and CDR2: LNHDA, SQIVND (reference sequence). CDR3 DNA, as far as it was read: TGTGCCAGTAGTATCCAGAGCTCCTACAATGAG. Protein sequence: CASSIQSSYNE. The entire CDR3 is CASSIQSSYNEQFF.

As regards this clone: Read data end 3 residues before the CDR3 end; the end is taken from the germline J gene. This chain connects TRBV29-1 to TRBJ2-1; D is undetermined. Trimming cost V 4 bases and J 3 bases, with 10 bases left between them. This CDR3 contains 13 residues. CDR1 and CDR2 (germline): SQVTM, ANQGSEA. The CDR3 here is CSVARGLYNEQFF. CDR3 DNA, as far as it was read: TGCAGCGTTGCCCGCGGCCTCTACAATGAG.

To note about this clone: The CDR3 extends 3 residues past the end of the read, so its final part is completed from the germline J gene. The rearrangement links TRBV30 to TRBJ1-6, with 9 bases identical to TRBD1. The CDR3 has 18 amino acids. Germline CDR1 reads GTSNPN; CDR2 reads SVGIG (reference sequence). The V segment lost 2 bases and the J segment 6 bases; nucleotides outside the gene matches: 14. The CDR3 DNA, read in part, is TGTGCCTGGAGTCTAAACCCTCGGGGGACAGGGTTTAATTCACCC. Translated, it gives CAWSLNPRGTGFNSP. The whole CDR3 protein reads CAWSLNPRGTGFNSPLHF.

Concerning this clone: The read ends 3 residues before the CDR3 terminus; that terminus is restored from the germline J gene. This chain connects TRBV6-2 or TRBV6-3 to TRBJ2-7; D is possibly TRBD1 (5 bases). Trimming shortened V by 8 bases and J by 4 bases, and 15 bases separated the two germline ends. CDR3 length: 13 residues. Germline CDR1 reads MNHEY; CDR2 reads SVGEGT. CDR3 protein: CASGRSRVYEQYF. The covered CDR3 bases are TGTGCCAGCGGACGGAGCAGGGTGTACGAG.

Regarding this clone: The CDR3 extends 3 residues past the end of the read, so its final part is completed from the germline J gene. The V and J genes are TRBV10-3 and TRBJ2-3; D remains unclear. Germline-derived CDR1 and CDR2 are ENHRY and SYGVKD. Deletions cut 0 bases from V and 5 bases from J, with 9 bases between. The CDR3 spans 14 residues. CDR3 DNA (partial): TGTGCCATCAGTGAGTCGACTCGTAGAGATACG. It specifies CAISESTRRDT. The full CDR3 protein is CAISESTRRDTQYF.

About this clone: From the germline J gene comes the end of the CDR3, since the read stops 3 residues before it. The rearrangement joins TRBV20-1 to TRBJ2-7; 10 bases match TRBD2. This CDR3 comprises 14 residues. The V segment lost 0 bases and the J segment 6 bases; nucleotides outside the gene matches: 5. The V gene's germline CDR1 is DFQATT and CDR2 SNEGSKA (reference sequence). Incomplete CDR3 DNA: TGCAGTGCTAGAGAAAGCGGGAGGGAGTTCGAG. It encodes CSARESGREFE. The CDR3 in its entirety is CSARESGREFEQYF.

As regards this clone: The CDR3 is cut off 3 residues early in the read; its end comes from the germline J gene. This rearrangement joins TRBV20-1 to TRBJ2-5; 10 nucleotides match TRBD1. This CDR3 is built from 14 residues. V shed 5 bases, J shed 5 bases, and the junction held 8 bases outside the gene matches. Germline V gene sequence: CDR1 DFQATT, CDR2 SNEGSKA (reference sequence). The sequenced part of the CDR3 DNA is TGCAGTGCTGGGACAGGGGCCAAACTGGAGACC. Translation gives CSAGTGAKLET. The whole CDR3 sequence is CSAGTGAKLETQYF.

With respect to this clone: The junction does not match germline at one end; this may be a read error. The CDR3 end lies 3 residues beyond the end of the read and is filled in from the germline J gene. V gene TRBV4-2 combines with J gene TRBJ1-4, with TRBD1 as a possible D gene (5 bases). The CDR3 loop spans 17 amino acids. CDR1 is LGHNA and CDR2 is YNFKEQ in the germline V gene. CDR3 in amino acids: CASSQVPRGTTNEKLFF. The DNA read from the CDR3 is TGCGCCAGCAGCCAAGTTCCGCGGGGGACTACTAATGAAAAA.

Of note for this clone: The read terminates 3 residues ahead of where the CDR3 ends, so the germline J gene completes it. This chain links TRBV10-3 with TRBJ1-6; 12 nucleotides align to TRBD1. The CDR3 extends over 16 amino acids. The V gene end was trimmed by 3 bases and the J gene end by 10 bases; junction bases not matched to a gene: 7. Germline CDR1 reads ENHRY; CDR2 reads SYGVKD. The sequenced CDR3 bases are TGTGCCATCAGTGACAGGGACAGGGGGCTCGAGTCACCC. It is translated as CAISDRDRGLESP. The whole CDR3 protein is CAISDRDRGLESPLHF.

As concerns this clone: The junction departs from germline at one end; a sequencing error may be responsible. The covered CDR3 bases are TGCAGTGCTAGACGGGACAGCAGAGATACG. Protein product: CSARRDSRDT. The whole CDR3 region reads CSARRDSRDTQYF. V gene TRBV20-1 combines with J gene TRBJ2-3, with TRBD1 matching 7 bases. Read data end 3 residues before the CDR3 end; the end is taken from the germline J gene. Germline V lookup: CDR1 DFQATT, CDR2 SNEGSKA (reference sequence). The CDR3 loop spans 13 amino acids.

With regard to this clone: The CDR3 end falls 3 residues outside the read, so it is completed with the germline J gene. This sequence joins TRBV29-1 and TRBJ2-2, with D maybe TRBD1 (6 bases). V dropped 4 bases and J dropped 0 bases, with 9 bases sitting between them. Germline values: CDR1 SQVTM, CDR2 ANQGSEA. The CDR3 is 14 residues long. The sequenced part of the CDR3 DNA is TGCAGCGTTGTGGGACACTCGAACACCGGGGAG. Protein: CSVVGHSNTGE. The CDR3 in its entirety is CSVVGHSNTGELFF.

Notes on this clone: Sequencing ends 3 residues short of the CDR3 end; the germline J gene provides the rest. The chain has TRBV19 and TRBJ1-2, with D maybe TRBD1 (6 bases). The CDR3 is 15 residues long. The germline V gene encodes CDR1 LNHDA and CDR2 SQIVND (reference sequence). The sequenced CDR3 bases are TGTGCCAGTAGTATCCGGGACACCCTCCGGCACGAC. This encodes CASSIRDTLRHD. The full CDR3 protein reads CASSIRDTLRHDYTF.

The sequenced part of the CDR3 DNA is TGCGCCAGCAGCCCAGGGGGCGCCGGCTCAGATACG. Amino acids: CASSPGGAGSDT. In full, the CDR3 reads CASSPGGAGSDTQYF. The chain uses TRBV10-1 and TRBJ2-3; 8 bases fit TRBD1. Read sequence stops 3 residues before the CDR3 end, and the germline J gene provides the missing end. Germline V gene sequence: CDR1 WNHNN, CDR2 SYGVQD (reference sequence). Germline trimming cut 6 bases from V and 4 bases from J; bases unmatched to any gene: 9. The CDR3 runs to 15 residues.

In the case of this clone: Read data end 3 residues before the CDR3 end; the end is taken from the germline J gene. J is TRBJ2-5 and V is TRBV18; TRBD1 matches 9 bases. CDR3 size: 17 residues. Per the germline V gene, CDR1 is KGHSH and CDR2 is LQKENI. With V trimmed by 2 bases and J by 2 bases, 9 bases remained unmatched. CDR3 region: CASSPWVGQGFQETQYF. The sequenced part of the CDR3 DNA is TGTGCCAGCTCACCATGGGTAGGACAGGGGTTTCAAGAGACC.

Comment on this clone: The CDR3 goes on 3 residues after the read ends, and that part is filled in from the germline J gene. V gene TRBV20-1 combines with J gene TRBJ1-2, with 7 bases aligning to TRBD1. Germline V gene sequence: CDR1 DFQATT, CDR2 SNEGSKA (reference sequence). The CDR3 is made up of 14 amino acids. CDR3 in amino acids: CSAEAQGKQETYTF. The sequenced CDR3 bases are TGCAGTGCCGAGGCACAGGGGAAACAAGAGACC.

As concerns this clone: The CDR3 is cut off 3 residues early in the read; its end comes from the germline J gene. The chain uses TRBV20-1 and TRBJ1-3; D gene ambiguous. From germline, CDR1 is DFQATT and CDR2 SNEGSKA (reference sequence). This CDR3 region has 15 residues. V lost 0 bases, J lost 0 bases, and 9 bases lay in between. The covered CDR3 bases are TGCAGTGCTAGAGATGCGGCAGCCTCTGGAAACACC. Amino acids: CSARDAAASGNT. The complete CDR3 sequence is CSARDAAASGNTIYF.

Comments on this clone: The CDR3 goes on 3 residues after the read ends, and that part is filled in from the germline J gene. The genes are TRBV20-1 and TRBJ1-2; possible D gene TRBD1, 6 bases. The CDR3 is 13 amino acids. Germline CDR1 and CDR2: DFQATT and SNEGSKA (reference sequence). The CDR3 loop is CSAGGTWALGYTF. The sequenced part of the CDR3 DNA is TGCAGTGCTGGAGGGACATGGGCCCTCGGC.

CDR3 sequence: CASSLSGGALGEKLFF. CDR3 bases read: TGTGCCAGCAGTTTATCGGGGGGCGCATTGGGAGAAAAA. The chain couples TRBV28 to TRBJ1-4; D may be TRBD1 (6 bases). The read stops 3 residues short of the end of the CDR3; the missing end is completed from the germline J gene. The CDR3 consists of 16 residues. Germline CDR1 MDHEN, CDR2 SYDVKM. Trimming shortened V by 1 base and J by 8 bases, and 17 bases separated the two germline ends.

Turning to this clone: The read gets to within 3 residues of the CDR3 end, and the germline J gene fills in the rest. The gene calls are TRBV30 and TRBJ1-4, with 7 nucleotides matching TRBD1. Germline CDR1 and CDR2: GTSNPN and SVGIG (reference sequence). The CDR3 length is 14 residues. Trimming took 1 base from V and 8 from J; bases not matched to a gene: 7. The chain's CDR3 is CAWSGTGDREKLFF. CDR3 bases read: TGTGCCTGGAGTGGAACAGGGGATCGGGAAAAA.

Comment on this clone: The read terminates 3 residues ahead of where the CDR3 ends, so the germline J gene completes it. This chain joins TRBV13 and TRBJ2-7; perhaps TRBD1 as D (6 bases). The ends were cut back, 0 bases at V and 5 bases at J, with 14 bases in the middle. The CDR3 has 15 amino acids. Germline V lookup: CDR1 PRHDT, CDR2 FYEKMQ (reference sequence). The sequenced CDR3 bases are TGTGCCAGCAGCTTAGGAGACCGGGACATCCACGAG. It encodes CASSLGDRDIHE. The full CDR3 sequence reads CASSLGDRDIHEQYF.

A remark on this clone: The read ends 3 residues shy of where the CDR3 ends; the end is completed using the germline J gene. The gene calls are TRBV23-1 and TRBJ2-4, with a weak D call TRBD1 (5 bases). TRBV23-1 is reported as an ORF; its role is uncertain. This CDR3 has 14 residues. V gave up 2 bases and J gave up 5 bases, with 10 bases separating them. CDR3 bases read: TGCGCCAGCAGTCAAAAAATCAGGGAAAACATT. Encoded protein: CASSQKIRENI. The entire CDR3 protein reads CASSQKIRENIQYF.

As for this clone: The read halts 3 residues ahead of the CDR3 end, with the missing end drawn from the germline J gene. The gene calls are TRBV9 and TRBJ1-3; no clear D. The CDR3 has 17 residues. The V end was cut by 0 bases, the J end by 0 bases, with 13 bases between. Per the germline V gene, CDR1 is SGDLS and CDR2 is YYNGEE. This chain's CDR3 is CASSVAPAATSGNTIYF. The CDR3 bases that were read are TGTGCCAGCAGCGTAGCTCCGGCGGCCACCTCTGGAAACACC.